This T cell receptor beta chain is drawn from a study of blood T cell repertoires in COVID-19. Repertoires were generated with immunoSEQ multiplex PCR, while TCRdb's copy carries only in-frame clones and drops some. The sample lists 150,000 to 200,000 clones; over 75% were seen once. Germline trimming cut 2 bases from V and 2 bases from J; bases unmatched to any gene: 3. This CDR3 is built from 15 residues. Germline lookup yields CDR1 MGHDK and CDR2 SYGVNS. The specimen was PBMCs or T cells enriched from blood (not recorded which). The V gene is TRBV25-1, the J gene TRBJ2-1; 7 bases are a match to TRBD2. The TCR comes from a woman between 18 and 29 years old who had recovered from COVID-19. DNA for the CDR3: TGTGCCAGCAGTGAAGCTAGCGGAGCCTACAATGAGCAGTTCTTC. This encodes CASSEASGAYNEQFF.